Presented here are 16 T cell receptor beta chains from one specimen sequenced in a study of T cells in Graves' hyperthyroidism and ophthalmopathy. The investigators amplified TCR beta CDR3 regions from RNA transcripts. Primed by the HTBI set, a first-round RT-PCR was run on the TCR CDR3. TCRdb recomputed calls from the multiplex PCR reads with MiXCR, one row per CDR3 protein. The table lists approximately 700,000 distinct CDR3 sequences, over 15% of them singletons. Specimen: blood. These receptors were taken from a man between 18 and 29 years old with Graves' hyperthyroidism.

This clonotype has just a few counts. The chain carries TRBV24-1 and TRBJ2-1; 16 bases line up with TRBD2. V shed 4 bases and J 7 bases; nucleotides not matched to a gene: 3. CDR1 and CDR2 from the germline V gene are KGHDR and SFDVKD. The CDR3 extends over 16 amino acids. The CDR3 spells CATSEQGLAGGNEQFF. The CDR3 DNA is TGTGCCACCAGTGAGCAGGGACTAGCGGGAGGGAATGAGCAGTTCTTC.

This clonotype was seen many times. V gene TRBV6-1 combines with J gene TRBJ2-7, with a possible D match to TRBD1 (6 bases). This CDR3 comprises 15 residues. The V gene's germline CDR1 is MNHNS and CDR2 SASEGT. V was clipped by 5 bases and J by 6 bases, with 20 bases between them. The CDR3 is CASSLRVQQGFEQYF. The CDR3 region has the DNA TGTGCCAGCAGTCTGAGGGTCCAACAGGGTTTCGAGCAGTACTTC.

CDR3 DNA: TGTGCCATCAGGGATAGCGGGAGCTCCTACAATGAGCAGTTCTTC. Translated, it gives CAIRDSGSSYNEQFF. The genes are TRBV10-3 and TRBJ2-1, with 9 bases that match TRBD2. Germline values: CDR1 ENHRY, CDR2 SYGVKD. The CDR3 runs 15 residues. With V trimmed by 6 bases and J by 0 bases, 3 bases remained unmatched.

This clonotype turned up a few times. The chain employs TRBV12-3 or TRBV12-4 and TRBJ1-5; no definite D call. The germline V and J ends were trimmed by 2 bases and 1 base, with 9 bases remaining between them. This CDR3 is built from 15 residues. The CDR3 loop reads CASSLRTGSNQPQHF. DNA for the CDR3: TGTGCCAGCAGTTTAAGGACGGGAAGCAATCAGCCCCAGCATTTT.

This clonotype was counted at least ten times. The V gene is TRBV12-3 or TRBV12-4, the J gene TRBJ2-5, with no clear D. The CDR3 loop spans 11 amino acids. The V end lost 5 bases, the J end lost 8 bases, and 9 bases lay between the germline ends. The CDR3 region has the DNA TGTGCCAGCAGTGAAGGTGTCACCCAGTACTTC. Encoded protein: CASSEGVTQYF.

This clonotype was observed a few times. This sequence joins TRBV27 and TRBJ1-1; D call uncertain. This CDR3 region has 13 residues. V was cut by 5 bases and J by 1 base, with 8 bases left in between. Per germline, CDR1 MNHEY and CDR2 SMNVEV (reference sequence). For the CDR3, the DNA is TGTGCCAGCAGTAAACAGAGGAACACTGAAGCTTTCTTT. Amino acids: CASSKQRNTEAFF.

This rearrangement joins TRBV15 to TRBJ2-2; D gene ambiguous. This CDR3 has 14 residues. The V and J ends lost 4 bases and 2 bases respectively, with 8 bases between them. Germline V gene sequence: CDR1 LNHNV, CDR2 YYDKDF (reference sequence). CDR3 sequence: CATSKDGNTGELFF. The DNA of the CDR3 is TGTGCCACCAGCAAGGACGGAAACACCGGGGAGCTGTTTTTT.

With regard to this clonotype: Being one base from a much bigger clone, this may be a read error. The chain has TRBV6-2 or TRBV6-3 and TRBJ2-1; D is ambiguous. Germline lookup yields CDR1 MNHEY and CDR2 SVGEGT. This CDR3 region has 10 residues. Trimming removed 6 bases at V and 6 bases at J, with 3 bases between. CDR3 in DNA: TGTGCCAGCAGGCTCAATGAGCAGTTCTTC. It codes for CASRLNEQFF.

This clonotype occurred many times. CDR3 in amino acids: CASSLSQSPTYEQYF. CDR3 coding DNA: TGTGCCAGCAGTTTATCTCAGTCCCCCACCTACGAGCAGTACTTC. The chain uses TRBV28 and TRBJ2-7; D not resolved. V lost 1 base and J 2 bases, leaving 12 bases between the germline ends. The CDR3 is 15 amino acids. Germline V lookup: CDR1 MDHEN, CDR2 SYDVKM.

There are a few counts of this clonotype. CDR3 residues: CASRGGDKGIGEQYF. For the CDR3, the DNA is TGTGCCAGCAGGGGAGGGGACAAAGGGATCGGCGAGCAGTACTTC. This chain links TRBV7-9 with TRBJ2-7; tentative D call: TRBD2 (7 bases). With 6 bases removed from V and 6 bases from J, the gap between germline ends came to 21 bases. The CDR3 length is 15 residues. CDR1 and CDR2 (germline): SEHNR, FQNEAQ (reference sequence).

This clonotype showed up many times. The V and J genes are TRBV20-1 and TRBJ2-1, with TRBD2 matching over 12 bases. Looked up from germline, CDR1 is DFQATT and CDR2 is SNEGSKA (reference sequence). The V and J ends lost 6 bases and 4 bases, in that order; junction bases with no gene match: 13. This CDR3 spans 17 amino acids. The CDR3 is CSAQASGRASGYNEQFF. As DNA, the CDR3 is TGCAGTGCGCAAGCTAGCGGGAGGGCCTCGGGGTACAATGAGCAGTTCTTC.

This clonotype was found many times. The V gene is TRBV11-1, the J gene TRBJ2-7; TRBD2 aligns across 7 bases. Germline V gives CDR1 SGHAT, CDR2 FQDESV (reference sequence). The CDR3 contains 14 residues. Unmatched junction bases numbered 3, after V lost 4 bases and J lost 0 bases. The CDR3 DNA sequence: TGTGCCAGCAGCTCAAGACTAGCCTCCTACGAGCAGTACTTC. Protein: CASSSRLASYEQYF. Using reference TRBV11-1 and TRBJ2-7 for the parts outside the CDR3, the full variable domain is EAEVAQSPRYKITEKSQAVAFWCDPISGHATLYWYRQILGQGPELLVQFQDESVVDDSQLPKDRFSAERLKGVDSTLKIQPAELGDSAMYLCASSSRLASYEQYFGPGTRLTVT.

In its sample, this clonotype was seen many times. Written as DNA, the CDR3 is TGTGCCAGCAGTTACTCCTCGCGCCTAGCGGGAGGGCCGAAATCTGCCGAGCAGTACTTC. Translating gives CASSYSSRLAGGPKSAEQYF. J is TRBJ2-7 and V is TRBV6-5; 12 positions agree with TRBD2. The germline gives CDR1 MNHEY, CDR2 SVGAGI. V was clipped by 0 bases and J by 6 bases; unmatched bases: 18. The CDR3 extends over 20 amino acids.

This clonotype was recorded a few times. This sequence joins TRBV7-9 and TRBJ2-2; 9 bases map to TRBD1. This CDR3 spans 15 amino acids. The V gene end was trimmed by 3 bases and the J gene end by 7 bases; junction bases not matched to a gene: 6. Germline assignment: CDR1 SEHNR and CDR2 FQNEAQ (reference sequence). The CDR3 nucleotides are TGTGCCAGCAGCTTTTGGGACAGGGAGAACGGGGAGCTGTTTTTT. Translated, it gives CASSFWDRENGELFF.

The chain recombines TRBV20-1 with TRBJ1-3; maybe TRBD1 (5 bases). Germline values: CDR1 DFQATT, CDR2 SNEGSKA (reference sequence). Between the trimmed V and J ends, which lost 3 bases and 1 base, there was a span of 13 bases. The CDR3 length is 15 residues. The CDR3 DNA sequence: TGCAGTGCTAGTATCGGCAGGGAGTCTGGAAACACCATATATTTT. This sequence encodes CSASIGRESGNTIYF.

Many counts were recorded for this clonotype. The chain has TRBV12-3 or TRBV12-4 and TRBJ2-1; the match to TRBD1 covers 7 bases. The CDR3 totals 15 residues. Trimming cost V 7 bases and J 0 bases; bases outside gene matches: 6. Here the CDR3 DNA reads TGTGCCAGCACCCCGGGACAGAGCTCCTACAATGAGCAGTTCTTC. This sequence encodes CASTPGQSSYNEQFF.